These 28 T cell receptor beta chains were sequenced from one sample in a study of cytomegalovirus exposure and HLA in healthy donors. The PCR used 60 Vbeta and 13 Jbeta primers. Here immunoSEQ multiplex PCR was the method, and the copy in TCRdb shows in-frame clones only, minus some. Of around 140,000 clones detected, about 78% appear once; the ten largest clones hold approximately 4%. Sequencing input: PBMCs. These receptors came from a man aged 50 to 60 in good health and CMV-seropositive.

V is TRBV4-3 and J is TRBJ1-6; D is uncertain. Trimming pared 4 bases from V and 6 bases from J, leaving 13 bases between. This CDR3 is built from 15 residues. CDR1 and CDR2 (germline): LGHNA, YSLEER. The CDR3 DNA is TGCGCCAGCAGCCGTTGGACTGCCCCTAATTCACCCCTCCACTTT. Its translation: CASSRWTAPNSPLHF.

The chain joins TRBV6-1 to TRBJ2-1; D possibly corresponds to TRBD2 (6 bases). The CDR3 extends over 14 amino acids. Germline-derived CDR1 and CDR2 are MNHNS and SASEGT. The V end was cut by 6 bases, the J end by 4 bases, with 13 bases between. The CDR3 DNA reads TGTGCCAGCAGCCCCGGGAGTAGGTACAATGAGCAGTTCTTC. Protein sequence: CASSPGSRYNEQFF.

The V and J genes are TRBV10-3 and TRBJ1-1; the D gene is possibly TRBD1 (6 bases). Looked up from germline, CDR1 is ENHRY and CDR2 is SYGVKD. The CDR3 length is 14 residues. V was pared by 3 bases and J by 3 bases, with 11 bases between. The CDR3: CAISDPRGYTEAFF. The CDR3 DNA is TGTGCCATCAGTGACCCGAGGGGGTACACTGAAGCTTTCTTT.

In nucleotides, the CDR3 is TGTGCCAGTAACTCGGGGTTTGAAAAACTGTTTTTT. This sequence encodes CASNSGFEKLFF. This sequence joins TRBV19 and TRBJ1-4; no clear D gene. CDR1 is LNHDA, CDR2 SQIVND, per germline (reference sequence). The CDR3 runs to 12 residues. Trimming removed 7 bases from V and 7 bases from J, with 10 bases in between.

The rearrangement links TRBV6-1 to TRBJ2-7, with D possibly TRBD1 on 5 matching bases. The germline V gene has CDR1 MNHNS and CDR2 SASEGT. With 4 bases removed from V and 7 bases from J, the gap between germline ends came to 20 bases. The CDR3 runs 15 residues. The CDR3: CASSGAVWGVGEQYF. The CDR3 coding sequence is TGTGCCAGCAGTGGTGCGGTCTGGGGCGTGGGAGAGCAGTACTTC.

This chain links TRBV18 with TRBJ1-1; 7 bases fit TRBD1. This CDR3 is built from 15 residues. J lost 0 bases, V lost 5 bases, and 6 bases had no gene match. Germline loops: CDR1 KGHSH, CDR2 LQKENI. The DNA for the CDR3 is TGTGCCAGCTCATCCGGGACAGACATGAACACTGAAGCTTTCTTT. Translated: CASSSGTDMNTEAFF. Based on the CDR3 plus reference TRBV18 and TRBJ1-1, the full variable domain is NAGVMQNPRHLVRRRGQEARLRCSPMKGHSHVYWYRQLPEEGLKFMVYLQKENIIDESGMPKERFSAEFPKEGPSILRIQQVVRGDSAAYFCASSSGTDMNTEAFFGQGTRLTVV.

V and J are TRBV5-1 and TRBJ2-5, with unresolved D. The CDR3 has 16 amino acids. The germline CDR1 and CDR2 sequences are SGHRS and YFSETQ. V was cut by 5 bases and J by 2 bases, with 19 bases left in between. CDR3 DNA sequence: TGCGCCAGCAGTTTAAATTCACCTATCGCGCAAGAGACCCAGTACTTC. Encoded protein: CASSLNSPIAQETQYF. The full variable domain, in which reference TRBV5-1 and TRBJ2-5 provide the parts outside the CDR3, is KAGVTQTPRYLIKTRGQQVTLSCSPISGHRSVSWYQQTPGQGLQFLFEYFSETQRNKGNFPGRFSGRQFSNSRSEMNVSTLELGDSALYLCASSLNSPIAQETQYFGPGTRLLVL.

The table lists this clone with a count of one. Other nucleotide sequences in the sample specify the same CDR3. The gene calls are TRBV12-5 and TRBJ2-3; 8 bases fit TRBD1. J gave up 1 base and V 9 bases, and 6 bases lay outside the gene matches. Germline CDR1 and CDR2: LGHNT and FRNRAP. The CDR3 totals 14 residues. CDR3 amino acids: CASRGQGGTDTQYF. The CDR3 nucleotides are TGTGCTAGCCGCGGACAGGGAGGCACAGATACGCAGTATTTT.

The rearrangement uses TRBV5-1 and TRBJ2-2; TRBD2 aligns across 11 bases. V was pared by 7 bases and J by 0 bases, with 14 bases of the junction left unmatched. This CDR3 contains 19 residues. CDR1 and CDR2 from the germline V gene are SGHRS and YFSETQ. This chain's CDR3 is CASPLETSGGPPNTGELFF. The CDR3 DNA is TGCGCCAGCCCCTTGGAAACTAGCGGGGGACCTCCGAACACCGGGGAGCTGTTTTTT.

The chain combines TRBV29-1 with TRBJ1-2; D is unresolved. Germline V gene lookup returns CDR1 SQVTM and CDR2 ANQGSEA. V was clipped by 0 bases and J by 6 bases, with 14 bases between them. The CDR3 length is 14 residues. In nucleotides, the CDR3 is TGCAGCGTTGAAGAGGACCGCCTCGGGGATGGCTACACCTTC. This encodes CSVEEDRLGDGYTF.

V usage is TRBV7-3 and J usage is TRBJ2-3; 14 bases are a match to TRBD2. CDR3 size: 19 residues. Germline assignment: CDR1 SGHTA and CDR2 FQGTGA. V was pared by 1 base and J by 4 bases, with 10 bases of the junction left unmatched. The CDR3 DNA reads as TGTGCCAGCAGCTTAAATGCTGGGGGGACTAGCGGGAGCGCAGATACGCAGTATTTT. It specifies CASSLNAGGTSGSADTQYF.

The V gene is TRBV18, the J gene TRBJ2-7, with a weak D call TRBD2 (6 bases). CDR3 size: 15 residues. Per germline, CDR1 KGHSH and CDR2 LQKENI. V was shortened by 2 bases and J by 3 bases, with 14 bases between the two germline ends. The CDR3 coding sequence is TGTGCCAGCTCACCATGGCTCACCGGGGGCTACGAGCAGTACTTC. Translated, it gives CASSPWLTGGYEQYF.

J is TRBJ1-1 and V is TRBV18; D is undetermined. Trimming took 3 bases from V and 0 from J, leaving 11 bases between them. Germline V gene sequence: CDR1 KGHSH, CDR2 LQKENI. CDR3 length: 15 residues. The CDR3 loop is CASSPREGVNTEAFF. CDR3 coding DNA: TGTGCCAGCTCACCCCGGGAGGGTGTGAACACTGAAGCTTTCTTT. Full variable domain (missing parts from reference TRBV18 and TRBJ1-1): NAGVMQNPRHLVRRRGQEARLRCSPMKGHSHVYWYRQLPEEGLKFMVYLQKENIIDESGMPKERFSAEFPKEGPSILRIQQVVRGDSAAYFCASSPREGVNTEAFFGQGTRLTVV.

This clone was recorded a few times. The V call is TRBV11-3, the J call TRBJ2-3; 8 bases are shared with TRBD2. Per germline, CDR1 SGHNT and CDR2 YENEEA. This CDR3 is 16 amino acids long. The V segment lost 3 bases and the J segment 3 bases; nucleotides outside the gene matches: 8. The CDR3 DNA reads TGTGCCAGCAGCTTTTCCGCGGGGGGCCGAACAGATACGCAGTATTTT. Encoded protein: CASSFSAGGRTDTQYF.

CDR3 sequence (DNA): TGTGCCAGCAGCACCGGGACAGGGGATGGCTACACCTTC. Protein sequence: CASSTGTGDGYTF. V gene TRBV5-4 combines with J gene TRBJ1-2, with TRBD1 identical over 10 bases. The CDR3 sequence is 13 residues long. With V trimmed by 4 bases and J by 6 bases, 3 bases remained unmatched. Germline CDR1 is SGHNT and CDR2 is YYREEE (reference sequence). Complete variable domain (other parts from reference TRBV5-4 and TRBJ1-2): ETGVTQSPTHLIKTRGQQVTLRCSSQSGHNTVSWYQQALGQGPQFIFQYYREEENGRGNFPPRFSGLQFPNYSSELNVNALELDDSALYLCASSTGTGDGYTFGSGTRLTVV.

J is TRBJ1-2 and V is TRBV7-9, with D unclear. V gave up 5 bases and J gave up 3 bases, with 13 bases separating them. The CDR3 covers 14 residues. Germline CDR1 and CDR2: SEHNR and FQNEAQ (reference sequence). The CDR3 DNA reads TGTGCCAGCAGCCACTCTCGCGTTCACTATGGCTACACCTTC. Amino acid sequence: CASSHSRVHYGYTF.

To note about this clone: The germline gene is not matched at one end of the junction; a read error may be the cause. V gene TRBV7-7 combines with J gene TRBJ2-7; 9 positions match TRBD1. The CDR3 runs 14 residues. Germline CDR1 SSHAT, CDR2 FNYEAQ (reference sequence). The CDR3 bases are TGTGCTAGCAGCATCGGACAGGGGTCGGGTGAGCAGTACTTC. It yields the protein CASSIGQGSGEQYF. The full variable domain, in which reference TRBV7-7 and TRBJ2-7 provide the parts outside the CDR3, is GAGVSQSPRYKVTKRGQDVTLRCDPISSHATLYWYQQALGQGPEFLTYFNYEAQPDKSGLPSDRFSAERPEGSISTLTIQRTEQRDSAMYRCASSIGQGSGEQYFGPGTRLTVT.

The genes are TRBV7-6 and TRBJ2-5; TRBD1 aligns across 7 bases. Germline assignment: CDR1 SGHVS and CDR2 FNYEAQ. The junction had 5 bases not matched to a gene; V was cut back by 5 bases and J by 5 bases. The CDR3 runs 13 residues. This CDR3 reads CASSQTGMETQYF. CDR3 nucleotide sequence: TGTGCCAGCAGCCAGACAGGGATGGAGACCCAGTACTTC.

This clone appeared a few times. The V call is TRBV7-9, the J call TRBJ2-1, with 12 bases that match TRBD2. Germline CDR1 SEHNR, CDR2 FQNEAQ (reference sequence). The CDR3 is 15 amino acids. Germline trimming cut 5 bases from V and 4 bases from J; bases unmatched to any gene: 3. The CDR3 is CASSAGTSGYNEQFF. CDR3 DNA: TGTGCCAGCAGCGCCGGGACTAGCGGGTACAATGAGCAGTTCTTC.

This clone appeared a single time. V gene TRBV7-2 combines with J gene TRBJ2-1; the match to TRBD2 covers 7 bases. Germline CDR1 and CDR2: SGHTA and FQGNSA. The V segment lost 2 bases and the J segment 4 bases; nucleotides outside the gene matches: 8. The CDR3 spans 16 residues. As DNA, the CDR3 is TGTGCCAGCAGCTTACTCGCGGGGGACCTATACAATGAGCAGTTCTTC. It encodes CASSLLAGDLYNEQFF.

The gene calls are TRBV18 and TRBJ2-2; D gene ambiguous. Trimming removed 5 bases at V and 4 bases at J, with 8 bases between. Germline CDR1 is KGHSH and CDR2 is LQKENI. The CDR3 sequence is 13 residues long. The CDR3 bases are TGTGCCAGCTCAAATAGCTTCACCGGGGAGCTGTTTTTT. Residues: CASSNSFTGELFF.

J is TRBJ1-4 and V is TRBV7-9; D is unresolved. Germline lookup yields CDR1 SEHNR and CDR2 FQNEAQ (reference sequence). Trimming removed 1 base at V and 4 bases at J, with 10 bases between. The CDR3 is made up of 15 amino acids. In DNA, the CDR3 is TGTGCCAGCAGCTTAGGAGGGCCGAGTAATGAAAAACTGTTTTTT. It specifies CASSLGGPSNEKLFF.

A word on this clone: Germline is not matched at one junction end, which may reflect a read error. The chain is built from TRBV7-7 and TRBJ2-5, with D possibly TRBD1 on 5 matching bases. The CDR3 covers 14 residues. From germline, CDR1 is SSHAT and CDR2 FNYEAQ (reference sequence). The CDR3 sequence: CASSSAGQQETQYF. The DNA of the CDR3 is TGTGCTAGCAGCTCCGCAGGACAACAAGAGACCCAGTACTTC.

The sample holds a few counts of this clone. The chain links TRBV25-1 to TRBJ2-3, with TRBD2 identical over 10 bases. Germline V gene lookup returns CDR1 MGHDK and CDR2 SYGVNS. The CDR3 covers 18 residues. Germline trimming cut 2 bases from V and 2 bases from J; bases unmatched to any gene: 10. The CDR3 DNA reads as TGTGCCAGCAGTGAAGGGCTAGCGGGAGTAGGATACACAGATACGCAGTATTTT. Translated: CASSEGLAGVGYTDTQYF.

This clone came up a few times. The gene calls are TRBV9 and TRBJ1-2; weak D call: TRBD1 (6 bases). Germline assignment: CDR1 SGDLS and CDR2 YYNGEE. The V and J ends lost 0 bases and 3 bases respectively, with 15 bases between them. The CDR3 sequence is 16 residues long. Here the CDR3 reads CASSVAAGESDYGYTF. CDR3 nucleotide sequence: TGTGCCAGCAGCGTAGCGGCAGGGGAGTCGGACTATGGCTACACCTTC.

The rearrangement links TRBV2 to TRBJ2-3, with TRBD1 as a possible D gene (5 bases). Looked up from germline, CDR1 is SNHLY and CDR2 is FYNNEI. V lost 6 bases and J lost 3, with 7 bases in between. The CDR3 spans 12 residues. The CDR3 loop reads CASSQGTDTQYF. CDR3 bases: TGTGCCAGCAGCCAGGGAACAGATACGCAGTATTTT. Full variable domain (remainder filled in from reference TRBV2 and TRBJ2-3): EPEVTQTPSHQVTQMGQEVILRCVPISNHLYFYWYRQILGQKVEFLVSFYNNEISEKSEIFDDQFSVERPDGSNFTLKIRSTKLEDSAMYFCASSQGTDTQYFGPGTRLTVL.

This clone was counted a few times. The chain has TRBV19 and TRBJ1-1; D is perhaps TRBD1 (6 bases). The CDR3 covers 14 residues. V shed 3 bases and J shed 2 bases, with 10 bases lying between them. Germline V gives CDR1 LNHDA, CDR2 SQIVND (reference sequence). Written as DNA, the CDR3 is TGTGCCAGTAGTATGATGGGGGCTAACACTGAAGCTTTCTTT. It translates to CASSMMGANTEAFF.

The chain combines TRBV5-8 with TRBJ1-2; 11 nucleotides match TRBD1. The germline gives CDR1 SGHTS, CDR2 YDEGEE. Trimming at V came to 0 bases and at J to 5 bases, leaving 6 bases not matched to a gene. The CDR3 spans 16 residues. As DNA, the CDR3 is TGTGCCAGCAGCTTGGGGACAGGGGGCTTCAAGTATGGCTACACCTTC. Its translation: CASSLGTGGFKYGYTF.